The clone carrying this T cell receptor beta chain was observed a single time. Its antigen is not known. Germline CDR1 reads MGHRA; CDR2 reads YSYEKL. Trimming left V 1 base short and J 0 bases short, with 13 bases between. This CDR3 has 18 residues. The data belong to a study of cytomegalovirus exposure and HLA in healthy donors. The study ran its PCR with 60 Vbeta and 13 Jbeta primers. TCRdb keeps only in-frame clones here, not all; method: immunoSEQ multiplex PCR. The sample yields more than 65,000 clones, roughly four fifths seen once. General observations from the study: In a later analysis, common viral pathogens appeared linked to several of the most significant clusters. Most TCR beta V segments were productive about 87% or about 30% of the time in an earlier analysis. Analysis was carried out at a later point, and it linked a missense DCLRE1C variant to TCR beta V- and J-gene trimming.

Sequencing used PBMCs. J is TRBJ1-6 and V is TRBV4-1; D might be TRBD1 (5 bases). This clonotype originated in a man aged 18-30 years in good health and CMV-seronegative. The CDR3 protein is CASSQVETASSYNSPLHF. The CDR3 bases are TGCGCCAGCAGCCAAGTAGAGACAGCGAGCTCCTATAATTCACCCCTCCACTTT.